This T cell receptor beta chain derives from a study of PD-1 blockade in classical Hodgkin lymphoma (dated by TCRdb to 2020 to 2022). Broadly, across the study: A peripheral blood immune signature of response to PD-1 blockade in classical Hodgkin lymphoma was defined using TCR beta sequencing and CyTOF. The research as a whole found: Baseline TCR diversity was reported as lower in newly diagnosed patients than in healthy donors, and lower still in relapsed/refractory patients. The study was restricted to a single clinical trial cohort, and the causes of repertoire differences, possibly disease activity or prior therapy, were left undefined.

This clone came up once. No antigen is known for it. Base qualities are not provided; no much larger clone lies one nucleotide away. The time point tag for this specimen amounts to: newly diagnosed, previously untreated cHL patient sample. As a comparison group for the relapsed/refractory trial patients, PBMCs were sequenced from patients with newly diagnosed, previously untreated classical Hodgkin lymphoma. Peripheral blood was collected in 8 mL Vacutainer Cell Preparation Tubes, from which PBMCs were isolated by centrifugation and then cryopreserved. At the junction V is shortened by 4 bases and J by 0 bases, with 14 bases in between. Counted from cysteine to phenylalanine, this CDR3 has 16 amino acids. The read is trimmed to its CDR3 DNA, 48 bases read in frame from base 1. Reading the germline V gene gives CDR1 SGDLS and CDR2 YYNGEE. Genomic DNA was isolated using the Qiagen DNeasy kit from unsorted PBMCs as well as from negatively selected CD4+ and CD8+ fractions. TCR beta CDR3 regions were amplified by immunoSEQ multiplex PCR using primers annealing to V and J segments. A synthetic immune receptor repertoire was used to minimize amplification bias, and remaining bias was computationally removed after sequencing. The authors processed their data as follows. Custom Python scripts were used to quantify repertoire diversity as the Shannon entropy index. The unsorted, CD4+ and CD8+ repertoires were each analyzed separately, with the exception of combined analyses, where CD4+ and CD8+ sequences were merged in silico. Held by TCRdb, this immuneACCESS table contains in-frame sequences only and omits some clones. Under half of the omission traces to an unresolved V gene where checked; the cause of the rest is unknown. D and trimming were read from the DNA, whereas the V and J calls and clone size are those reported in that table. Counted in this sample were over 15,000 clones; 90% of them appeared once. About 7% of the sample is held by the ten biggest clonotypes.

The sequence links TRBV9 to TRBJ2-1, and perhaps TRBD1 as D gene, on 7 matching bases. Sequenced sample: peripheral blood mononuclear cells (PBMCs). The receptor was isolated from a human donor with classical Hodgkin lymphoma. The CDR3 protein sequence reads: CASSTGQDYSYNEQFF. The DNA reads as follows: TGTGCCAGCAGCACAGGACAGGACTACTCCTACAATGAGCAGTTCTTC.